This TCR beta chain was sequenced during a study of blood T cell repertoires in COVID-19. In the study overall: COVID-19 samples, acute and convalescent, were from the United States, Italy and Spain. The analysed material was cDNA or gDNA that came from T cells, B-cell-depleted T cells, or PBMCs.

The authors' processing: Scientists estimated how many nucleated cells there were by amplifying reference gene primers. Clones were sequenced by immunoSEQ multiplex PCR, and TCRdb holds only the in-frame ones, with some missing. V, J and clone size are those of that table, while D and trimming were read from the DNA. The profile shows more than 300,000 clones, about 89% of them singletons. Seattle patients were enrolled during active infection and followed longitudinally. This CDR3 has 15 residues. CDR1 and CDR2 from the germline V gene are SGHNT and YENEEA. V was pared by 1 base and J by 2 bases, with 9 bases between.

The chain uses TRBV11-3 and TRBJ2-1; TRBD2 might be the D (6 bases). The TCR was taken from a woman between 25 and 40 years old with COVID-19, enrolled during active disease. The sequenced sample consisted of peripheral blood. The CDR3 coding sequence is TGTGCCAGCAGCTTAGCCAGCGGGCCCTACAATGAGCAGTTCTTC. It specifies CASSLASGPYNEQFF.